This T cell receptor beta chain stems from a study of blood T cell repertoires in COVID-19. For the study at large: COVID-19 samples, acute and convalescent, were from the United States, Italy and Spain. T cells, B-cell-depleted T cells, or PBMCs supplied cDNA or gDNA.

This CDR3 is built from 13 residues. The V gene's germline CDR1 is DFQATT and CDR2 SNEGSKA (reference sequence). The V end lost 3 bases, the J end lost 14 bases, and 20 bases lay between the germline ends. How the authors handled the data: The assay estimated nucleated cells by amplifying reference gene primers. Repertoires were generated with immunoSEQ multiplex PCR, while TCRdb's copy carries only in-frame clones and drops some. Clonal size and the V and J genes are those of that table, whereas D and trimming came from the DNA. Among about 84,000 clones listed, about 80% were seen once. The chain carries TRBV20-1 and TRBJ2-4, with D maybe TRBD1 (5 bases). Sequencing was performed on peripheral blood. The TCR comes from a man aged 50 to 60 with active or convalescent COVID-19. The CDR3 DNA is TGCAGTGCTAGTCCCTCCACCCAGGGAACCGAGTACTTC. This translates into CSASPSTQGTEYF.